The clone carrying this T cell receptor (beta chain) was detected a few times. The entry originates in a study of response to subunit inactivated influenza vaccine. TCRdb re-called the RT-PCR reads with MiXCR, one entry per CDR3 protein. The top ten hold 8% to 13% of the sample, which has some 570,000 distinct CDR3 sequences, roughly 10% seen once. V lost 2 bases to trimming and J lost 7 bases; unmatched junction nucleotides: 11. The germline V gene encodes CDR1 MGHRA and CDR2 YSYEKL. CDR3 size: 16 residues. These data were also reused for a study on T cells expressing NK-cell markers. That study adds: Template switching by 5'RACE with UMIs generated the TCR beta cDNA. Sorting of alpha-beta TCR T cells alone was achieved in several experiments with an anti-gamma-delta TCR antibody. CD8+ T cells in over 5 donors included dominant NKG2C+ clonotypes at roughly 1.0-7.5%. In several donors, dominant clonotypes made up about 28.3-65% of CD3+CD56-NKG2C+ cells.

The receptor's source is a man over 45 who received an inactivated influenza vaccine. V gene TRBV4-1 combines with J gene TRBJ2-5; 9 bases map to TRBD1. The specimen was PBMCs from blood, collected on the day of vaccination. CDR3 nucleotide sequence: TGCGCCAGCAGCCAATTCGAACAGGGGGCGCGGGGGACCCAGTACTTC. This gives the protein CASSQFEQGARGTQYF.